Shown below are 8 T cell receptor beta chains from a single sample sequenced in a study of CD8 T cells in ankylosing spondylitis. One entry per CDR3 protein results from TCRdb running MiXCR on the 5' RACE reads. The sample yields tens of thousands of distinct CDR3 sequences, around a sixth seen once. Sequencing used blood. Every receptor here comes from a male donor with ankylosing spondylitis or in good health (not recorded which).

CDR3 coding DNA: TGTGCCAGCAGCGGGGACAGGGAGCCTCAGCCCCAGCATTTT. This sequence encodes CASSGDREPQPQHF. The gene calls are TRBV3-2 and TRBJ1-5; the table's TRBD1 call for D was not verified on the DNA. TRBV3-2 is marked as a pseudogene. The CDR3 totals 14 residues.

The chain links TRBV7-3 to TRBJ1-2, with D tentatively TRBD1 (6 bases). Germline CDR1 SGHTA, CDR2 FQGTGA. V gave up 5 bases and J gave up 10 bases, with 17 bases separating them. This CDR3 spans 13 amino acids. CDR3 residues: CASSHTGNGDYTF. The CDR3 nucleotides are TGTGCCAGCAGCCACACAGGGAATGGAGACTACACCTTC.

This clonotype was counted only a few times. The gene calls are TRBV29-1 and TRBJ2-5; no clear D gene. Trimming left V 7 bases short and J 6 bases short, with 9 bases between. Germline-derived CDR1 and CDR2 are SQVTM and ANQGSEA. The CDR3 is made up of 10 amino acids. The CDR3 spells CSAEHQTQYF. CDR3 DNA: TGCAGCGCCGAACACCAGACCCAGTACTTC.

This clonotype was detected many times. The rearrangement joins TRBV25-1 to TRBJ2-7, with 8 bases matching TRBD1. CDR1 is MGHDK, CDR2 SYGVNS, per germline. V was clipped by 3 bases and J by 1 base; unmatched bases: 5. This CDR3 is 15 amino acids long. Written as DNA, the CDR3 is TGTGCCAGCAGTGATTCCCGGACAGGGTCCTACGAGCAGTACTTC. Encoded protein: CASSDSRTGSYEQYF.

This clonotype showed up just once. The chain recombines TRBV13 with TRBJ1-4; 8 nucleotides align to TRBD1. The CDR3 runs 16 residues. V shed 5 bases and J 8 bases; nucleotides not matched to a gene: 13. Germline V gene sequence: CDR1 PRHDT, CDR2 FYEKMQ (reference sequence). The CDR3 here is CASSQGSRQGNEKLFF. As DNA, the CDR3 is TGTGCCAGCAGCCAAGGGTCGCGACAGGGGAACGAAAAACTGTTTTTT.

This clonotype was counted only a few times. This chain links TRBV15 with TRBJ2-3; D possibly uses TRBD1 or TRBD2 (5 bases each). The CDR3 length is 15 residues. Trimming removed 4 bases from V and 3 bases from J, with 14 bases in between. Germline loops: CDR1 LNHNV, CDR2 YYDKDF (reference sequence). This chain's CDR3 is CATSKGRLVTDTQYF. The DNA for the CDR3 is TGTGCCACCAGCAAGGGACGGCTGGTGACAGATACGCAGTATTTT.

This clonotype came up many times. The gene calls are TRBV29-1 and TRBJ2-2; 8 positions match TRBD1. CDR3 size: 14 residues. Trimming took 5 bases from V and 3 from J; bases not matched to a gene: 5. CDR1 SQVTM and CDR2 ANQGSEA come from the germline V gene. The CDR3 DNA reads TGCAGCGTTAGGACAGGGTGGGACACCGGGGAGCTGTTTTTT. This encodes CSVRTGWDTGELFF.

This clonotype turned up a few times. This sequence joins TRBV20-1 and TRBJ2-1, with D unclear. Between the trimmed V and J ends, which lost 0 bases and 9 bases, there was a span of 9 bases. CDR3 length equals 12 residues. The V gene's germline CDR1 is DFQATT and CDR2 SNEGSKA (reference sequence). The CDR3 DNA reads as TGCAGTGCTAGAGATGATGAGGCTGAGCAGTTCTTC. It specifies CSARDDEAEQFF.